The next 21 T cell receptor beta chains were all read from a single sample in a study of shared clonotypes between healthy human individuals. Clones were sequenced by immunoSEQ multiplex PCR, and TCRdb holds only the in-frame ones, with some missing. The table has about 2.4 million clones, over 85% seen once. Sequenced sample: naive CD4+ T cells sorted from blood. Described subset: CD45RA+ positively selected. The receptors shown here come from a man aged 18 to 30 in good health.

The V and J genes are TRBV7-9 and TRBJ1-6, with D possibly matching TRBD1 (5 bases). V was pared by 8 bases and J by 5 bases, with 13 bases between. The CDR3 loop spans 14 amino acids. Per germline, CDR1 SEHNR and CDR2 FQNEAQ (reference sequence). The CDR3 sequence is CASSKGMNNSPLHF. Here the CDR3 DNA reads TGTGCCAGCTCAAAGGGGATGAATAATTCACCCCTCCACTTT.

The chain uses TRBV5-1 and TRBJ2-2; 10 nucleotides line up with TRBD1. The CDR3 covers 15 residues. Germline V gene lookup returns CDR1 SGHRS and CDR2 YFSETQ. The J segment lost 6 bases and the V segment lost 1 base, leaving 3 bases of the junction unmatched. The CDR3 DNA reads TGCGCCAGCAGCTTGCGACAGGGGGCCCCCGGGGAGCTGTTTTTT. Amino acids: CASSLRQGAPGELFF.

Only a few counts were recorded for this clone. This chain connects TRBV10-3 to TRBJ1-5; no clear D. The CDR3 length is 13 residues. The V end was cut by 4 bases, the J end by 9 bases, with 13 bases between. Germline CDR1 and CDR2: ENHRY and SYGVKD. The CDR3 bases are TGTGCCATCAGTGCAGGTCGAGAGGCGCCCCAGCATTTT. It is translated as CAISAGREAPQHF.

V usage is TRBV5-1 and J usage is TRBJ2-7, with 10 bases lining up with TRBD1. The germline V gene has CDR1 SGHRS and CDR2 YFSETQ. CDR3 size: 15 residues. The J segment lost 2 bases and the V segment lost 4 bases, leaving 6 bases of the junction unmatched. The CDR3 is CASSPGDRGTYEQYF. The CDR3 nucleotides are TGCGCCAGCAGCCCGGGGGACAGGGGAACCTACGAGCAGTACTTC. The whole variable domain, filled in from reference TRBV5-1 and TRBJ2-7, reads KAGVTQTPRYLIKTRGQQVTLSCSPISGHRSVSWYQQTPGQGLQFLFEYFSETQRNKGNFPGRFSGRQFSNSRSEMNVSTLELGDSALYLCASSPGDRGTYEQYFGPGTRLTVT.

The chain couples TRBV5-1 to TRBJ2-1; D is unresolved. V was clipped by 0 bases and J by 6 bases, with 7 bases between them. The CDR3 covers 13 residues. The V gene's germline CDR1 is SGHRS and CDR2 YFSETQ. CDR3 region: CASSLVASNEQFF. As DNA, the CDR3 is TGCGCCAGCAGCTTGGTTGCCTCCAATGAGCAGTTCTTC.

V and J are TRBV7-8 and TRBJ2-7; 9 bases map to TRBD2. In germline, CDR1 is SGHVS, CDR2 FQNEAQ. J gave up 2 bases and V 1 base, and 6 bases lay outside the gene matches. The CDR3 loop spans 16 amino acids. The CDR3 reads CASSLGGGGRAYEQYF. For the CDR3, the DNA is TGTGCCAGCAGCTTAGGCGGGGGCGGGAGGGCCTACGAGCAGTACTTC.

CDR3 nucleotides: TGTGCCAGCAGCCGAGGGGGGACGGGCAATCAGCCCCAGCATTTT. Protein: CASSRGGTGNQPQHF. J is TRBJ1-5 and V is TRBV2, with D possibly TRBD1 on 6 matching bases. Trimming shortened V by 6 bases and J by 2 bases, and 14 bases separated the two germline ends. The CDR3 is 15 residues long. Looked up from germline, CDR1 is SNHLY and CDR2 is FYNNEI.

The chain employs TRBV6-1 and TRBJ2-7; 10 positions agree with TRBD2. J lost 2 bases, V lost 4 bases, and 5 bases had no gene match. Germline V gene sequence: CDR1 MNHNS, CDR2 SASEGT. The CDR3 is made up of 15 amino acids. DNA for the CDR3: TGTGCCAGCAGTGGAGAACTAGCGGGGCCCTACGAGCAGTACTTC. Its translation: CASSGELAGPYEQYF.

The rearrangement joins TRBV19 to TRBJ2-7; D is undetermined. The CDR3 has 12 residues. Trimming removed 7 bases from V and 7 bases from J, with 14 bases in between. Germline CDR1 is LNHDA and CDR2 is SQIVND (reference sequence). The CDR3 nucleotides read TGTGCCAGTACCTCCCTCCCGGGTGAGCAGTACTTC. The encoded protein is CASTSLPGEQYF. Full variable domain (remainder filled in from reference TRBV19 and TRBJ2-7): DGGITQSPKYLFRKEGQNVTLSCEQNLNHDAMYWYRQDPGQGLRLIYYSQIVNDFQKGDIAEGYSVSREKKESFPLTVTSAQKNPTAFYLCASTSLPGEQYFGPGTRLTVT.

This clone came up once. The chain recombines TRBV7-2 with TRBJ1-2; D is perhaps TRBD1 (5 bases). V lost 0 bases, J lost 4 bases, and 18 bases lay in between. The CDR3 extends over 17 amino acids. In germline, CDR1 is SGHTA, CDR2 FQGNSA. This CDR3 reads CASSLAGQGWGGYGYTF. The CDR3 DNA is TGTGCCAGCAGCTTAGCGGGTCAGGGTTGGGGAGGCTATGGCTACACCTTC.

The genes are TRBV28 and TRBJ1-2, with no clear D. Germline V lookup: CDR1 MDHEN, CDR2 SYDVKM. Trimming removed 5 bases from V and 4 bases from J, with 14 bases in between. This CDR3 has 14 residues. The CDR3 nucleotides read TGTGCCAGCAGTCCCTCCGGACTGTTCTATGGCTACACCTTC. Amino acids: CASSPSGLFYGYTF.

With respect to this clone: The same CDR3 arises from other DNA sequences in this sample as well. This rearrangement joins TRBV5-1 to TRBJ1-2; 7 bases line up with TRBD1. Germline values: CDR1 SGHRS, CDR2 YFSETQ. CDR3 length equals 12 residues. The V and J ends lost 4 bases and 9 bases, in that order; junction bases with no gene match: 6. The CDR3 reads CASSPGQDRYTF. The CDR3 bases are TGCGCCAGCAGCCCAGGACAGGACCGCTACACCTTC.

The J gene is TRBJ1-5, the V gene TRBV1; the D call TRBD1 from the table was never checked on the DNA. TRBV1 is a pseudogene locus. The CDR3 runs to 16 residues. The CDR3 reads CTSSPRDRGFEQPQHF. DNA of the CDR3: TGCACCAGCAGCCCCCGGGACAGGGGGTTTGAGCAGCCCCAGCATTTT.

The V call is TRBV4-2, the J call TRBJ2-1, with 9 bases lining up with TRBD2. Losses at the gene ends were 1 base for V and 7 bases for J; bases not matched to a gene: 11. Germline loops: CDR1 LGHNA, CDR2 YNFKEQ. The CDR3 is 17 amino acids. In DNA, the CDR3 is TGTGCCAGCAGCCAAGTCGGTAGCGGGGGCTCTTGGAATGAGCAGTTCTTC. It codes for CASSQVGSGGSWNEQFF.

This clone has more than one count but fewer than ten. This chain joins TRBV7-9 and TRBJ1-1; 8 bases align to TRBD1. Trimming cost V 5 bases and J 6 bases; bases outside gene matches: 8. Germline V lookup: CDR1 SEHNR, CDR2 FQNEAQ (reference sequence). This CDR3 region has 14 residues. As DNA, the CDR3 is TGTGCCAGCAGCCTGCAGGGGGCCGAACCTGAAGCTTTCTTT. Protein: CASSLQGAEPEAFF.

On this clone: Sequence at one end of the junction differs from germline and may be a read error. The chain uses TRBV7-7 and TRBJ2-7; 10 positions agree with TRBD1. Germline CDR1 SSHAT, CDR2 FNYEAQ (reference sequence). The CDR3 has 15 amino acids. CDR3 loop: CASSPGTGASLKQYF. The CDR3 DNA is TGTGCTAGCAGCCCCGGGACAGGGGCTTCCCTAAAGCAGTACTTC.

The chain is built from TRBV28 and TRBJ2-5, with 9 bases fitting TRBD1. V gave up 7 bases and J gave up 11 bases; unmatched junction bases: 14. Germline CDR1 MDHEN, CDR2 SYDVKM. The CDR3 is 14 amino acids. CDR3 sequence (DNA): TGTGCCAGCAAACCTCCGGGACAGGGAGCAGGGCAGTACTTC. Protein sequence: CASKPPGQGAGQYF.

V gene TRBV2 combines with J gene TRBJ2-1; D is ambiguous. The V and J ends lost 3 bases and 3 bases respectively, with 9 bases between them. CDR1 and CDR2 (germline): SNHLY, FYNNEI. This CDR3 contains 14 residues. CDR3 nucleotides: TGTGCCAGCAGTGATAGGGTTCTCTACAATGAGCAGTTCTTC. Translated, it gives CASSDRVLYNEQFF.

The rearrangement joins TRBV5-4 to TRBJ2-1; TRBD2 aligns across 10 bases. Trimming cost V 4 bases and J 10 bases; bases outside gene matches: 8. CDR1 and CDR2 from the germline V gene are SGHNT and YYREEE (reference sequence). The CDR3 has 14 amino acids. CDR3 loop: CASSRRNSGGEQFF. For the CDR3, the DNA is TGTGCCAGCAGCCGGAGAAATAGCGGGGGGGAGCAGTTCTTC.

V gene TRBV5-1 combines with J gene TRBJ2-7, with unresolved D. The CDR3 extends over 15 amino acids. Trimming left V 0 bases short and J 3 bases short, with 13 bases between. Germline CDR1 and CDR2: SGHRS and YFSETQ. In DNA form, the CDR3 reads TGCGCCAGCAGCTTGGCCCCTGGGCTAATCTACGAGCAGTACTTC. This sequence encodes CASSLAPGLIYEQYF.

This clone has only one observation. The chain couples TRBV6-5 to TRBJ2-7; unclear D gene. Germline V gives CDR1 MNHEY, CDR2 SVGAGI. The CDR3 extends over 11 amino acids. V was pared by 5 bases and J by 9 bases, with 11 bases between. This CDR3 reads CASSTYERQYF. The CDR3 DNA is TGTGCCAGCAGTACCTACGAGCGGCAGTACTTC.